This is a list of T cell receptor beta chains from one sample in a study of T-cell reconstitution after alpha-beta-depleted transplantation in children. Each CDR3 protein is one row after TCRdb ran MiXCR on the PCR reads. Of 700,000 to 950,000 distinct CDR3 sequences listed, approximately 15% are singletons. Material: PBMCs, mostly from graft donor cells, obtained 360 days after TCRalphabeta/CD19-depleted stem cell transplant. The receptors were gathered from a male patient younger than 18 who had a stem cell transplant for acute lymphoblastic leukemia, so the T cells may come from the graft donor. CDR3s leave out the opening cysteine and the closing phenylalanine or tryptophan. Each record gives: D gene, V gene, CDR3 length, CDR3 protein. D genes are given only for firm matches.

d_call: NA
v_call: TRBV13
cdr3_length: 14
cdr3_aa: ASSLGLRGGSTEAF

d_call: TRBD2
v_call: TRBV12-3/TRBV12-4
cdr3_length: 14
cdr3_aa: ASSFGLAETQETQY

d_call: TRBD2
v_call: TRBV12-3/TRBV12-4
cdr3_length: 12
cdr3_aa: ASSSSGRGNTQY

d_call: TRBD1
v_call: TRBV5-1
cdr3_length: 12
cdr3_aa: ASSFWTGAFGQF

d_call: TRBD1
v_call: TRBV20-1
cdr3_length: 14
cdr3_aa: SASRQGWSLGYGYT

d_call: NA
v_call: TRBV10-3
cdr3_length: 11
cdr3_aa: AISADGNSPLH

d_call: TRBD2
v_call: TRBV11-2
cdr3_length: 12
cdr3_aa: ASSLGRVEETQY

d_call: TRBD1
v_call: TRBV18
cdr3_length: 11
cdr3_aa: ASSPGQLYEQY

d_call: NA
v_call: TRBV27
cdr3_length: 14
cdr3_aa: ASRKDLGGGYNEQF

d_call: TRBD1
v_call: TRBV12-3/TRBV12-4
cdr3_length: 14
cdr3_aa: ASSFHRQGGQETQY

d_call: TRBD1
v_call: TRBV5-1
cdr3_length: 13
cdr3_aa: ASSPGGDYNSPLH

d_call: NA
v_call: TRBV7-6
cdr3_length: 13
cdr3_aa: ASSLVRSQNTEAF

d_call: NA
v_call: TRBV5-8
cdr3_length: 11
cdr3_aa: ASSWVDGETQY

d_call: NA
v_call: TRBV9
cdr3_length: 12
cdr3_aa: ASSVELGTYEQY

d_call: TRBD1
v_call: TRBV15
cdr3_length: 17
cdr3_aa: ATSRPWTGTGWYDEKLF

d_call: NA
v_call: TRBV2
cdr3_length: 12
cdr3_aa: ASKGASSYNEQF

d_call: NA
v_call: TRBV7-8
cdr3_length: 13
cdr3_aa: ASSLAGGGPYEQY

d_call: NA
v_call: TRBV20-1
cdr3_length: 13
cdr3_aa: SARSKSLGAYEQY

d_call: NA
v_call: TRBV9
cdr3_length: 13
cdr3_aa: ASSVEETGYNEQF

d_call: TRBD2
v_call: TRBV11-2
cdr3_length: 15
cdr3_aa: ASNPIPGTRSYNEQF

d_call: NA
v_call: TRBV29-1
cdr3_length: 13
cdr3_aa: SVVSPRSGANVLT

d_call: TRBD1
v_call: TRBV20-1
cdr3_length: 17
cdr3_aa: SASTGGSFSLAYYNEQF

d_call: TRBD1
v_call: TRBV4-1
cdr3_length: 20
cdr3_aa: ASSQVPKRWDRVLGSGNTIY

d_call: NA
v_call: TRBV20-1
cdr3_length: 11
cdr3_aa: SARSGGPMGAF

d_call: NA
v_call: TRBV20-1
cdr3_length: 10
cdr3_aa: SARGTGAEQF

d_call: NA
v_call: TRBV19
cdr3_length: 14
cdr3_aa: ASSIHREHLAYEQY

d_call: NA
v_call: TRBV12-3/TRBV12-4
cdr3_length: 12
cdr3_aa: ASSEKWRNTEAF

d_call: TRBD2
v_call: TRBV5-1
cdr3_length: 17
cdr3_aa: ASSLPSGLAGLGTGELF

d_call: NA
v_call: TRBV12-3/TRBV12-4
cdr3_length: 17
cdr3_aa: ASSLALRGVGIRRTEAF

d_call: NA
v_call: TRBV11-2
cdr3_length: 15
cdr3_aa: ASSNAPGTVIYNEQF

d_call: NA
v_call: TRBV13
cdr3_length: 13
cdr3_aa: ASSSTWESYNEQF

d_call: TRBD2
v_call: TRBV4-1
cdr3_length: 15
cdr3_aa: ASSQFGTSGGLDAQY

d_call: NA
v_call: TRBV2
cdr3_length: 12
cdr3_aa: ASSEEFSYNEQF

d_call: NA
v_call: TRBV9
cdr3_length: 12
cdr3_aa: ASSVDRQANGYT

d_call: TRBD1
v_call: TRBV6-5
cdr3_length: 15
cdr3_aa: ASISRTGDVVSTEAF

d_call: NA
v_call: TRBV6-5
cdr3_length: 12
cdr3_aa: ASSFWETNEKLF

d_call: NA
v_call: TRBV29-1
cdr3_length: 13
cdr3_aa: SVATGVSNTGELF

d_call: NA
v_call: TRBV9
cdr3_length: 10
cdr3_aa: ASRGRGYEQF

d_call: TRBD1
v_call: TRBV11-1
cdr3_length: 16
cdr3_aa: ASSLARMGQGSGNTIY

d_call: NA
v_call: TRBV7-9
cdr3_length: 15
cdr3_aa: ASSSSPGQRTYNEQF

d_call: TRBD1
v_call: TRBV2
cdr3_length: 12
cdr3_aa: ASRRMTGDNEQF

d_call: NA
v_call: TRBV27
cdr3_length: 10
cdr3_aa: ASSLTGLGQY

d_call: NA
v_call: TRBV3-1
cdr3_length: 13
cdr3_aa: ASTFQTALQETQY

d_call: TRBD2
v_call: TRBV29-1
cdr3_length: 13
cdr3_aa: SAGGKRAFYNEQF

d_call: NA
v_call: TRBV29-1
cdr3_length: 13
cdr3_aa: SVDVGGFSGNTIY